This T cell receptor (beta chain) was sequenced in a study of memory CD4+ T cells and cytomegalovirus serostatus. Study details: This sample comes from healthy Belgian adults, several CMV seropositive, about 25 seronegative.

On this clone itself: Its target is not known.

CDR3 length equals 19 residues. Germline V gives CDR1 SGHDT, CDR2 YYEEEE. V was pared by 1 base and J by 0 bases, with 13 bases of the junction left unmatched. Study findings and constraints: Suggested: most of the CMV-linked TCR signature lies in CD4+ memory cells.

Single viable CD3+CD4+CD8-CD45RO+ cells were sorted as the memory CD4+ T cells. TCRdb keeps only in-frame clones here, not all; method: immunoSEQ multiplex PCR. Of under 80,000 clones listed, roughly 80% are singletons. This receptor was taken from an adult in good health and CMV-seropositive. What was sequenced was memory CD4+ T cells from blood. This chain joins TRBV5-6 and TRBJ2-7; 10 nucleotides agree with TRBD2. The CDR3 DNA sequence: TGTGCCAGCAGCTTGAGCTGGCTAGCGGGAGTTGGGGGCTCCTACGAGCAGTACGTC. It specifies CASSLSWLAGVGGSYEQYV.